This T cell receptor (beta chain) stems from a study of regulatory T cells in long-lasting Graves disease. Study-level information: The criterion for persistent Graves' disease was over 5 years of antithyroid drugs with positive TSH receptor antibodies.

The table lists this clonotype with many counts. Germline CDR1 reads DFQATT; CDR2 reads SNEGSKA (reference sequence). Trimming removed 5 bases from V and 7 bases from J, with 20 bases in between. CDR3 length equals 14 residues. Combining iRepertoire HTBI primers with Arm-PCR of CDR3 regions, the authors built TCR beta libraries. TCRdb independently ran MiXCR on the multiplex PCR reads; one entry per CDR3 protein. The sample comprises about 300,000 distinct CDR3 sequences, 22% of which are singletons, and around three fifths rests with the top ten. Time point indicated: persistent/refractory GD, antithyroid drugs over 5 years with positive TRAb. After RNA was extracted from PBMCs, the TCR library was made from it. Patients came from an endocrinology department in Xi'an, China.

The genes are TRBV20-1 and TRBJ1-2, with D possibly TRBD1 on 6 matching bases. The source material was peripheral blood mononuclear cells (PBMCs), sampled when the disease was refractory, from a patient treated with antithyroid drugs. The receptor was isolated from a female donor with Graves disease. The CDR3: CSAARQEVGGGYTF. DNA for the CDR3: TGCAGTGCTGCGAGACAGGAGGTCGGGGGTGGCTACACCTTC.